Below, 4 T cell receptor beta chains from the same sample are listed, as sequenced in a study of response to subunit inactivated influenza vaccine. A single record per CDR3 protein comes from TCRdb applying MiXCR to the RT-PCR reads. This table holds about 480,000 distinct CDR3 sequences, approximately 9.9% found once. This sample comprised PBMCs from blood, obtained roughly 6 weeks after vaccination. These receptor sequences come from a man over 45 who received an inactivated influenza vaccine.

The rearrangement uses TRBV7-2 and TRBJ1-3, with unresolved D. The CDR3 covers 15 residues. Between the trimmed V and J ends, which lost 1 base and 0 bases, there was a span of 7 bases. Germline CDR1 is SGHTA and CDR2 is FQGNSA. In DNA form, the CDR3 reads TGTGCCAGCAGCTTAGTAGGCGGCTCTGGAAACACCATATATTTT. As protein: CASSLVGGSGNTIYF.

This clonotype was seen a handful of times. This chain connects TRBV7-6 to TRBJ2-7, with 8 bases that match TRBD1. V was clipped by 5 bases and J by 2 bases; unmatched bases: 14. The germline V gene encodes CDR1 SGHVS and CDR2 FNYEAQ. This CDR3 has 17 amino acids. CDR3 protein: CASSPGTGTAGAYEQYF. CDR3 in DNA: TGTGCCAGCAGCCCCGGGACAGGCACCGCTGGTGCCTACGAGCAGTACTTC.

At least ten counts were recorded for this clonotype. This rearrangement joins TRBV5-1 to TRBJ2-5; D unclear. The germline CDR1 and CDR2 sequences are SGHRS and YFSETQ. The V end lost 4 bases, the J end lost 7 bases, and 17 bases lay between the germline ends. This CDR3 is built from 14 residues. For the CDR3, the DNA is TGCGCCAGCAGCCCCGCCCCTTCTGAAGGGACCCAGTACTTC. Residues: CASSPAPSEGTQYF. Based on the CDR3 plus reference TRBV5-1 and TRBJ2-5, the full variable domain is KAGVTQTPRYLIKTRGQQVTLSCSPISGHRSVSWYQQTPGQGLQFLFEYFSETQRNKGNFPGRFSGRQFSNSRSEMNVSTLELGDSALYLCASSPAPSEGTQYFGPGTRLLVL.

J is TRBJ2-6 and V is TRBV28, with a tentative D call TRBD2 (5 bases). Deletions cut 4 bases from V and 1 base from J, with 17 bases between. CDR3 length equals 18 residues. CDR1 and CDR2 (germline): MDHEN, SYDVKM. As DNA, the CDR3 is TGTGCCAGCAGTTCTAGCTACGTGTCGGCATCTGGGGCCAACGTCCTGACTTTC. This codes for CASSSSYVSASGANVLTF.